This T cell receptor beta chain was retrieved from a study of blood T cell repertoires in COVID-19. Background on the study: Specimens from acute and convalescent COVID-19 originated in the United States, Italy and Spain. The cDNA or gDNA used as material had been derived from T cells, B-cell-depleted T cells, or PBMCs.

Seattle researchers signed up patients amid active infection and tracked them longitudinally. V lost 9 bases to trimming and J lost 0 bases; unmatched junction nucleotides: 4. The CDR3 consists of 13 residues. Germline V gene data show CDR1 as MNHEY and CDR2 as SMNVEV (reference sequence). Per the original data handling: Researchers report that nucleated cell counts were estimated from reference gene primer amplification. The repertoire was sequenced with immunoSEQ multiplex PCR; TCRdb's copy has only in-frame clones and lacks some. That table gives V, J and clone size, and the DNA gave D and trimming. The repertoire consists of about 480,000 clones, with approximately 89% occurring once and the leading ten covering roughly an eighth.

The TCR was taken from a woman aged 45-60 years with COVID-19, enrolled during active disease. The chain recombines TRBV27 with TRBJ1-1; 7 bases line up with TRBD1. The sample consisted of peripheral blood. CDR3 coding DNA: TGTGCCAGTTTGGACAGGTTGAACACTGAAGCTTTCTTT. Encoded protein: CASLDRLNTEAFF.